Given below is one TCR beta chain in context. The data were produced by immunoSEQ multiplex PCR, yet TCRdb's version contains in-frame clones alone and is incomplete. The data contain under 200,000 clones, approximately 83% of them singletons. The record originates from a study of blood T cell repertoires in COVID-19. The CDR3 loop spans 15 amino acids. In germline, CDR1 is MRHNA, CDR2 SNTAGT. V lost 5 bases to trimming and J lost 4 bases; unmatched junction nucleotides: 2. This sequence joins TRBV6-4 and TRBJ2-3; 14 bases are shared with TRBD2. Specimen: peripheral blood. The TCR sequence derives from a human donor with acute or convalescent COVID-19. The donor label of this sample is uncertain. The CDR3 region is CASSRLAGGPDTQYF. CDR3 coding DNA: TGTGCCAGCAGTCGACTAGCGGGAGGGCCAGATACGCAGTATTTT.